This entry describes one T cell receptor (beta chain). This record comes from a study of blood T cell repertoires in COVID-19. Study overall: The samples span acute and convalescent COVID-19 from the United States, Italy and Spain.

The table came from immunoSEQ multiplex PCR; TCRdb's copy has only in-frame clones and leaves some out. In the table there are under 250,000 clones, approximately 86% of which are singletons. This TCR came from a middle-aged man with acute or convalescent COVID-19. Sequencing was done on a sample of peripheral blood.

The DNA of the CDR3 is TGTGCCAGCAGTAGGACAGACACGAACACCGGGGAGCTGTTTTTT. Translated: CASSRTDTNTGELFF. The J gene is TRBJ2-2, the V gene TRBV6-5; tentative D call: TRBD1 (6 bases). The CDR3 is 15 amino acids. The germline gives CDR1 MNHEY, CDR2 SVGAGI. Trimming stripped 5 bases from V and 0 bases from J, with 10 bases between.